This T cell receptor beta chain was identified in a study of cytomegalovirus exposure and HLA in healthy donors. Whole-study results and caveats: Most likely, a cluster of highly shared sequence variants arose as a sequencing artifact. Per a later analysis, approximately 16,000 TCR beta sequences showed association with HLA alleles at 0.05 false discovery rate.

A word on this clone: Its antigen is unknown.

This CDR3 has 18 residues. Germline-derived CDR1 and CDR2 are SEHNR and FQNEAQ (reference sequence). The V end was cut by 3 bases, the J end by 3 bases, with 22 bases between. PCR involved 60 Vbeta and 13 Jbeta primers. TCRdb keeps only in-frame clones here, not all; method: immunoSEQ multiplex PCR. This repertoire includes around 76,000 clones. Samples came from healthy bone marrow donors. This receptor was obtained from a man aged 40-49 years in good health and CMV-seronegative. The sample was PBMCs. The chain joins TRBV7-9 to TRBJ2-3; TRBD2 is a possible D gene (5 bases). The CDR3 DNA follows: TGTGCCAGCAGCTTTAATTTGTGGAGGCCGCATGGGACAGATACGCAGTATTTT. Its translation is CASSFNLWRPHGTDTQYF.